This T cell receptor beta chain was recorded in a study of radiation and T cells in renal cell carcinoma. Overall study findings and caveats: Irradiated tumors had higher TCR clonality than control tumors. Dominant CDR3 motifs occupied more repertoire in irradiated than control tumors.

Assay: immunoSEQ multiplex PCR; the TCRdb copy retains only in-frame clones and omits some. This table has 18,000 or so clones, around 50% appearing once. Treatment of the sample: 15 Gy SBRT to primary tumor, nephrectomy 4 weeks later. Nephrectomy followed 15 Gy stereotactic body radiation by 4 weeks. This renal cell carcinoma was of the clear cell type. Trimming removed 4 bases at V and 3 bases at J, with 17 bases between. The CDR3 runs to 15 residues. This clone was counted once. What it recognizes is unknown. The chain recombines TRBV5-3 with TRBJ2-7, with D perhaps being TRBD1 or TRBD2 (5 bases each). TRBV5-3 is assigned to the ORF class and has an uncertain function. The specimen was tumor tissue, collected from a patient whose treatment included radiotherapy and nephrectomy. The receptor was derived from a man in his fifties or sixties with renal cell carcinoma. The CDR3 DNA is TGTGCCAGAAGCGCGAACGGGACGGGGAACTACGAGCAGTACTTC. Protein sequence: CARSANGTGNYEQYF.